This entry features one TCR beta chain sequence. The antigen remains unidentified. The data are from a study of cytomegalovirus exposure and HLA in healthy donors. Study-wide background: In an earlier analysis, almost 120 million unique TCR beta sequences were found from some 200 million T cells. Study-wide results and limits: Of the V segments, some could not be distinguished, including TRBV6-2 and TRBV6-3, and were excluded. Later analysis identified several of the most significant clusters that appeared linked to common viral pathogens. Segments of the TCR beta V type were, in most cases, productive about 87% or about 30% of the time in an earlier analysis.

Both 60 Vbeta primers and 13 Jbeta primers went into the PCR. Clones were sequenced by immunoSEQ multiplex PCR, and TCRdb holds only the in-frame ones, with some missing. The repertoire holds 50,000 or so clones, with around 79% as singletons. The germline V gene has CDR1 SGHVS and CDR2 FQNEAQ. The CDR3 covers 13 residues. This sequence was found in a female donor in good health and CMV-seronegative. The sample was PBMCs. This sequence joins TRBV7-8 and TRBJ2-5, with 7 bases lining up with TRBD1. The J call may be wrong; the DNA end is better matched by TRBJ2-7. The CDR3, as DNA: TGTGCCAGCAGCACCGGGACAGACTACGAGCAGTACTTC. Translation: CASSTGTDYEQYF.